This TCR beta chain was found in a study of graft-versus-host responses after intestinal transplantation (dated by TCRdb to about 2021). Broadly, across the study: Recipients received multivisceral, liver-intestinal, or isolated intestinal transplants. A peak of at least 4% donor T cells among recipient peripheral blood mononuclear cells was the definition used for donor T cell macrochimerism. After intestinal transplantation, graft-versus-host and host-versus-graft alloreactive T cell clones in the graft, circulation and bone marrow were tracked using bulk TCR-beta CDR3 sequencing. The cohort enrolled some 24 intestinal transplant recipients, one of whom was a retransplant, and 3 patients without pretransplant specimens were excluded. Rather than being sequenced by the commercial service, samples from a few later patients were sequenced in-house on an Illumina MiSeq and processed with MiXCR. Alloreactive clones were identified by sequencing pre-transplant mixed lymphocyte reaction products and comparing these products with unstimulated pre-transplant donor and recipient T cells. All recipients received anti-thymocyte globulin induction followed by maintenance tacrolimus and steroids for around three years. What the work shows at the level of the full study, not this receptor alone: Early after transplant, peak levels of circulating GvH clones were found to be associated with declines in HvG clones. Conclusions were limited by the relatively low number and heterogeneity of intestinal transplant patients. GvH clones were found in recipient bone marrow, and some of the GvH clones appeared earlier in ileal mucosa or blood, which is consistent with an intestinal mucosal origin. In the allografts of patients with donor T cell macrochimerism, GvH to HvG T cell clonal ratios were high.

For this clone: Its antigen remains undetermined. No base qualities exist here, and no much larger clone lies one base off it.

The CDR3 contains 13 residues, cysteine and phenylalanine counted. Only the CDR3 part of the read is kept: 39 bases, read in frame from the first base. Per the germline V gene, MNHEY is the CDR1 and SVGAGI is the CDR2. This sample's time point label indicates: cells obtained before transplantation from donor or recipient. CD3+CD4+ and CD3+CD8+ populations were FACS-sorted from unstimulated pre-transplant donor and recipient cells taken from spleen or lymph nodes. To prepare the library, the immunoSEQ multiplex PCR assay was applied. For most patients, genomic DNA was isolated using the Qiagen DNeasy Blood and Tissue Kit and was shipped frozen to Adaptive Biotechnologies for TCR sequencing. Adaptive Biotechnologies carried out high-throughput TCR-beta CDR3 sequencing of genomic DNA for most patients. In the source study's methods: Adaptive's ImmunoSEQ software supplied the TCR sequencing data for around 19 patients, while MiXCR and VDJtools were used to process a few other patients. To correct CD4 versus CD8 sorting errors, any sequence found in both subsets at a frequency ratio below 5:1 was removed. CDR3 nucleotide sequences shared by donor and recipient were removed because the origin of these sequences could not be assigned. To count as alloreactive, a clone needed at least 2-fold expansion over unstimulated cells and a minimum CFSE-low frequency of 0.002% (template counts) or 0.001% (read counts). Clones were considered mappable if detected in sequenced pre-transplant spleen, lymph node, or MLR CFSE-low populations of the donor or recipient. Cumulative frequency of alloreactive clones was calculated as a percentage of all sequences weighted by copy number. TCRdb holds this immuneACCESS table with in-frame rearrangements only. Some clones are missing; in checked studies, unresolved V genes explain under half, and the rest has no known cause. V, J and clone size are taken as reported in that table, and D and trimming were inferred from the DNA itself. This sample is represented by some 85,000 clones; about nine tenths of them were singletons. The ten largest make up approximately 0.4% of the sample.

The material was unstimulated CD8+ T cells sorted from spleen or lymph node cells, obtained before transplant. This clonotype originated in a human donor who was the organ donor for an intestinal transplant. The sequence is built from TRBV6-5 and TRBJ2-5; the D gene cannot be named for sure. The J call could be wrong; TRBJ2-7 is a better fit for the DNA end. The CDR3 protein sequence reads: CASSYLSSYEQYF. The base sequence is TGTGCCAGCAGTTATCTAAGCTCCTACGAGCAGTACTTC.